The T cell receptor (beta chain) described here comes from a study of technical replicates of blood from several donors. The table came from immunoSEQ multiplex PCR; TCRdb's copy has only in-frame clones and leaves some out. In the table there are around 93,000 clones, approximately 95% of which are singletons. Germline assignment: CDR1 MNHEY and CDR2 SMNVEV (reference sequence). This CDR3 region has 14 residues. Trimming shortened V by 5 bases and J by 3 bases, and 14 bases separated the two germline ends. The receptor was derived from a human donor in good health. The rearrangement joins TRBV27 to TRBJ2-7; weak D call: TRBD2 (5 bases). The sequenced sample was T cells isolated from PBMCs. The CDR3 protein is CASSNGLLVYEQYF. The CDR3 DNA sequence: TGTGCCAGCAGTAACGGACTGCTGGTCTACGAGCAGTACTTC.